The 17 T cell receptor beta chains below all came from one sample that was sequenced in a study of T cell responses to AZD1222 COVID-19 vaccine. Sequenced by immunoSEQ multiplex PCR; TCRdb stores in-frame clones only, minus some. The table includes more than 120,000 clones, roughly 84% detected once. Sequencing used peripheral blood, obtained 28 days after the second AZD1222 dose. The receptors stem from an adult who received the AZD1222 COVID-19 vaccine.

V is TRBV2 and J is TRBJ1-4, with D possibly being TRBD1 (5 bases). Per the germline V gene, CDR1 is SNHLY and CDR2 is FYNNEI. Trimming cost V 5 bases and J 0 bases, with 7 bases left between them. The CDR3 extends over 14 amino acids. The CDR3 sequence is CASSSGSTNEKLFF. For the CDR3, the DNA is TGTGCCAGCAGTTCAGGGTCAACTAATGAAAAACTGTTTTTT.

The chain joins TRBV23-1 to TRBJ1-6, with D uncertain. TRBV23-1 falls under the ORF class, with uncertain function. Between the trimmed V and J ends, which lost 9 bases and 9 bases, there was a span of 6 bases. The CDR3 loop spans 10 amino acids. CDR3 in DNA: TGCGCCAGACCGAGTTCACCCCTCCACTTT. Amino acids: CARPSSPLHF.

The genes are TRBV7-2 and TRBJ2-1, with 7 nucleotides matching TRBD2. V trimming: 1 base; J trimming: 4 bases; junction bases outside the gene matches: 7. Germline CDR1 and CDR2: SGHTA and FQGNSA. This CDR3 region has 16 residues. The CDR3 sequence is CASSLGSASGYNEQFF. Here the CDR3 DNA reads TGTGCCAGCAGCTTAGGATCGGCTAGCGGTTACAATGAGCAGTTCTTC.

This clone was counted between two and nine times. CDR3 DNA sequence: TGTGCCAGCAGTCCTGCTACAGGGACTAATGAAAAACTGTTTTTT. Encoded protein: CASSPATGTNEKLFF. The chain couples TRBV28 to TRBJ1-4; TRBD1 might be the D (6 bases). Germline V lookup: CDR1 MDHEN, CDR2 SYDVKM. The CDR3 runs 15 residues. Trimming took off 5 bases at V and 2 bases at J, with 12 bases between the two ends.

The table lists this clone with a count of one. The gene calls are TRBV28 and TRBJ1-2, with no clear D. The length of the CDR3 is 13 residues. Trimming removed 10 bases from V and 8 bases from J, with 20 bases in between. CDR1 is MDHEN, CDR2 SYDVKM, per germline. The CDR3 sequence is CATYTSNYGGYTF. CDR3 nucleotide sequence: TGTGCCACCTATACCTCTAACTATGGCGGCTACACCTTC.

The CDR3 spells CASSLGVNEKLFF. The DNA for the CDR3 is TGTGCCAGCAGTCTAGGGGTTAATGAAAAACTGTTTTTT. The V gene is TRBV25-1, the J gene TRBJ1-4; a weak D match, TRBD1 (5 bases). The CDR3 loop spans 13 amino acids. V lost 5 bases, J lost 4 bases, and 8 bases lay in between. Germline V gene sequence: CDR1 MGHDK, CDR2 SYGVNS. Drawing the rest from reference TRBV25-1 and TRBJ1-4, the complete variable domain is EADIYQTPRYLVIGTGKKITLECSQTMGHDKMYWYQQDPGMELHLIHYSYGVNSTEKGDLSSESTVSRIRTEHFPLTLESARPSHTSQYLCASSLGVNEKLFFGSGTQLSVL.

This clone showed up just once. V gene TRBV2 combines with J gene TRBJ1-1, with D unresolved. Trimming shortened V by 8 bases and J by 0 bases, and 10 bases separated the two germline ends. The CDR3 consists of 13 residues. Germline V lookup: CDR1 SNHLY, CDR2 FYNNEI. Written as DNA, the CDR3 is TGTGCCAGCGGGAACACAGTGAACACTGAAGCTTTCTTT. Its protein is CASGNTVNTEAFF.

The V gene is TRBV11-2, the J gene TRBJ1-5, with unresolved D. V lost 2 bases and J 10 bases, leaving 15 bases between the germline ends. The CDR3 extends over 14 amino acids. CDR1 is SGHAT and CDR2 is FQNNGV in the germline V gene. CDR3 nucleotide sequence: TGTGCCAGCAGCTTACTTCGGAACGACGGCCCCCAGCATTTT. It specifies CASSLLRNDGPQHF. Using reference TRBV11-2 and TRBJ1-5 for the parts outside the CDR3, the full variable domain is EAGVAQSPRYKIIEKRQSVAFWCNPISGHATLYWYQQILGQGPKLLIQFQNNGVVDDSQLPKDRFSAERLKGVDSTLKIQPAKLEDSAVYLCASSLLRNDGPQHFGDGTRLSIL.

V is TRBV4-1 and J is TRBJ2-7; 7 bases are a match to TRBD1. CDR3 length equals 14 residues. The trim removed 1 base at V and 4 bases at J, leaving 4 bases unmatched. Germline CDR1 and CDR2: MGHRA and YSYEKL. CDR3 region: CASSQVDRDYEQYF. CDR3 in DNA: TGCGCCAGCAGCCAAGTCGACAGGGATTACGAGCAGTACTTC.

The V gene is TRBV28, the J gene TRBJ1-3; no reliable D call. Germline V gene lookup returns CDR1 MDHEN and CDR2 SYDVKM. The V end lost 7 bases, the J end lost 0 bases, and 19 bases lay between the germline ends. The length of the CDR3 is 17 residues. The chain's CDR3 is CASTSQAGRSSGNTIYF. The CDR3, as DNA: TGTGCCAGCACATCCCAGGCAGGTCGGAGCTCTGGAAACACCATATATTTT.

The rearrangement links TRBV5-1 to TRBJ2-2; TRBD1 might be the D (5 bases). Germline V CDR1 and CDR2: SGHRS, YFSETQ. The CDR3 runs to 14 residues. V was pared by 6 bases and J by 1 base, with 10 bases between. The CDR3 here is CASTLRENTGELFF. The DNA of the CDR3 is TGCGCCAGCACTCTCAGGGAGAACACCGGGGAGCTGTTTTTT.

This chain joins TRBV5-4 and TRBJ2-5; 8 bases match TRBD2. With V trimmed by 1 base and J by 2 bases, 4 bases remained unmatched. Germline V gene lookup returns CDR1 SGHNT and CDR2 YYREEE (reference sequence). The CDR3 is 15 amino acids. The chain's CDR3 is CASSLISGGQETQYF. The CDR3 bases are TGTGCCAGCAGCTTGATCAGCGGGGGTCAAGAGACCCAGTACTTC.

The rearrangement uses TRBV6-6 and TRBJ1-2, with D maybe TRBD1 (5 bases). Germline CDR1 reads MNHNY; CDR2 reads SVGAGI (reference sequence). The CDR3 covers 11 residues. V dropped 7 bases and J dropped 8 bases, with 11 bases sitting between them. This chain's CDR3 is CASTLQEGYTF. The CDR3, as DNA: TGTGCCAGCACCTTACAGGAAGGCTACACCTTC.

The chain joins TRBV7-2 to TRBJ2-3; 16 bases map to TRBD2. The CDR3 has 17 amino acids. CDR1 and CDR2 (germline): SGHTA, FQGNSA. Unmatched junction bases numbered 3, after V lost 0 bases and J lost 6 bases. The CDR3 DNA sequence: TGTGCCAGCAGCTTAGCGTTGGGACTAGCGGGGGGGGATACGCAGTATTTT. It codes for CASSLALGLAGGDTQYF.

The chain couples TRBV6-5 to TRBJ2-3; no clear D. V was clipped by 6 bases and J by 0 bases, with 13 bases between them. CDR1 and CDR2 from the germline V gene are MNHEY and SVGAGI. CDR3 length equals 15 residues. The CDR3 spells CASRPLRGSTDTQYF. The CDR3 DNA reads TGTGCCAGCAGGCCCCTGCGCGGTAGCACAGATACGCAGTATTTT.

J is TRBJ1-2 and V is TRBV29-1; the D gene is possibly TRBD1 (5 bases). The CDR3 length is 13 residues. The V gene's germline CDR1 is SQVTM and CDR2 ANQGSEA. Trimming pared 4 bases from V and 4 bases from J, leaving 13 bases between. CDR3 bases: TGCAGCGTTGTTGGGGACCTGGGCTATGGCTACACCTTC. Its translation is CSVVGDLGYGYTF. Supplemented by reference TRBV29-1 and TRBJ1-2, the full variable domain reads SAVISQKPSRDICQRGTSLTIQCQVDSQVTMMFWYRQQPGQSLTLIATANQGSEATYESGFVIDKFPISRPNLTFSTLTVSNMSPEDSSIYLCSVVGDLGYGYTFGSGTRLTVV.

The V gene is TRBV7-8, the J gene TRBJ2-2; D is possibly TRBD2 (6 bases). V was pared by 3 bases and J by 4 bases, with 15 bases between. This CDR3 contains 16 residues. CDR1 and CDR2 (germline): SGHVS, FQNEAQ. The CDR3 DNA is TGTGCCAGCAGCTTCCGGGACTCCGCGGGCACCGGGGAGCTGTTTTTT. It yields the protein CASSFRDSAGTGELFF.